A single T cell receptor (beta chain) is shown here with its context. Its antigen remains unknown. The sample comes from a study of vaccination effects on CD4 cells after COVID-19. The overall study: IL-2 at about 10 IU/ml and peptides at 9.5 to 10 ug/ml were added to cultured PBMC, two million per well. General study points: Marked clonal contraction was seen in infection- and vaccine-induced clones late after vaccination.

Subsequent to 10 days of culture, CD4+ T cells were isolated. Documented for the person is a PCR-confirmed SARS-CoV-2 infection occurring between March and December 2020. Cultures received IL-2 medium that replaced half the medium on days 3 and 7. Method: immunoSEQ multiplex PCR; TCRdb's copy keeps in-frame clones and lacks some. The table shows more than 60,000 clones, with 55% to 75% occurring only once. This clonotype originated in a human donor who had a prior SARS-CoV-2 infection. This specimen consisted of CD4+ T cells from PBMCs cultured without peptide, obtained before COVID-19 vaccination.

CDR3 nucleotides: TGTGCCAGCGGAAGCCCCCGTGAGACCCAGTACTTC. Translated, it gives CASGSPRETQYF. The rearrangement uses TRBV6-4 and TRBJ2-5; D not certain. The CDR3 has 12 amino acids. Germline V CDR1 and CDR2: MRHNA, SNTAGT. Trimming took 8 bases from V and 5 from J, leaving 12 bases between them.